A single sample gave rise to the 31 T cell receptor beta chains below, sequenced in a study of PD-L1 blockade in urothelial cancer (TCRdb year 2017). The library was obtained by the immunoSEQ multiplex PCR assay. In its TCRdb copy, this immuneACCESS table keeps in-frame sequences only and misses some clones. Where compared with another copy, unresolved V genes explain less than half of these, and the others have no known cause. This sample holds over 75,000 clones; under 90% were observed only once. Approximately 15% of the sample belongs to the ten largest clones. The sample's time point label, decoded: pretreatment peripheral blood. The material was PBMCs, obtained around atezolizumab (anti-PD-L1) treatment. Source of these receptors: a man in his 60s with urothelial cancer.

The J gene is TRBJ2-7, the V gene TRBV6-1; 10 bases are shared with TRBD2. The CDR3 spans 15 residues. Per germline, CDR1 MNHNS and CDR2 SASEGT. V lost 1 base to trimming and J lost 3 bases; unmatched junction nucleotides: 3. The CDR3 is CASSEDSGGFYEQYF. The CDR3 nucleotides are TGTGCCAGCAGTGAAGATAGCGGGGGGTTCTACGAGCAGTACTTC.

This chain links TRBV9 with TRBJ1-4; TRBD1 aligns across 7 bases. CDR3 length equals 15 residues. Germline trimming cut 0 bases from V and 7 bases from J; bases unmatched to any gene: 6. CDR1 is SGDLS and CDR2 is YYNGEE in the germline V gene. The CDR3 DNA follows: TGTGCCAGCAGCGTAGGAGGACAGGCTCTTGAAAAACTGTTTTTT. Translation: CASSVGGQALEKLFF.

The chain carries TRBV2 and TRBJ1-2; tentatively, D is TRBD1 (6 bases). V was trimmed by 6 bases and J by 2 bases, leaving 10 bases between them. Germline assignment: CDR1 SNHLY and CDR2 FYNNEI. The CDR3 totals 13 residues. CDR3 residues: CASRGGGNYGYTF. The CDR3 nucleotides read TGTGCCAGCAGGGGAGGGGGGAACTATGGCTACACCTTC.

The chain links TRBV30 to TRBJ1-1; no clear D gene. Germline V CDR1 and CDR2: GTSNPN, SVGIG (reference sequence). The CDR3 totals 14 residues. Trimming took 2 bases from V and 3 from J, leaving 13 bases between them. The CDR3 coding sequence is TGTGCCTGGAGTAGAGGGTTAGATGACACTGAAGCTTTCTTT. This codes for CAWSRGLDDTEAFF.

This clone was detected a few times. V gene TRBV10-3 combines with J gene TRBJ2-7, with 14 bases identical to TRBD2. Germline V gives CDR1 ENHRY, CDR2 SYGVKD. The CDR3 spans 15 residues. Trimming cost V 11 bases and J 4 bases; bases outside gene matches: 10. The CDR3 reads CAAKGTSGGSYEQYF. CDR3 nucleotide sequence: TGTGCCGCCAAGGGGACTAGCGGGGGTTCATACGAGCAGTACTTC.

Concerning this clone itself: Other DNA sequences within the sample encode an identical CDR3. CDR3 residues: CASSPGQGSNQPQHF. The CDR3 coding sequence is TGCGCCAGCAGCCCGGGACAGGGTAGCAATCAGCCCCAGCATTTT. The J gene is TRBJ1-5, the V gene TRBV5-1; 9 bases agree with TRBD1. The CDR3 covers 15 residues. V lost 4 bases and J lost 0; bases outside the gene matches: 2. Germline V gives CDR1 SGHRS, CDR2 YFSETQ.

CDR3 loop: CASSLGTHYGYTF. CDR3 coding DNA: TGTGCCAGCAGCTTAGGTACACACTATGGCTACACCTTC. The chain uses TRBV11-2 and TRBJ1-2; D is unresolved. Germline V lookup: CDR1 SGHAT, CDR2 FQNNGV. Trimming removed 1 base at V and 3 bases at J, with 6 bases between. The CDR3 has 13 residues.

This chain uses TRBV6-5 with TRBJ1-1, with 12 nucleotides matching TRBD1. Germline trimming cut 5 bases from V and 11 bases from J; bases unmatched to any gene: 9. This CDR3 comprises 14 residues. CDR1 and CDR2 (germline): MNHEY, SVGAGI. The DNA of the CDR3 is TGTGCCAGCAGTCCCAGGGACAGGGGGCGCCGGGCTTTCTTT. Its protein is CASSPRDRGRRAFF.

This clone was recorded a few times. This rearrangement joins TRBV28 to TRBJ2-7; 8 nucleotides match TRBD2. The CDR3 sequence is 14 residues long. After removal of 6 bases from V and 4 bases from J, the junction contained 8 bases not matched to a gene. Germline CDR1 reads MDHEN; CDR2 reads SYDVKM. CDR3 coding DNA: TGTGCCAGCAGCGGGGGGGGGACGCGATACGAGCAGTACTTC. This encodes CASSGGGTRYEQYF.

V gene TRBV12-5 combines with J gene TRBJ2-1, with 9 nucleotides matching TRBD2. Per germline, CDR1 LGHNT and CDR2 FRNRAP. The CDR3 is 15 amino acids. J lost 7 bases, V lost 11 bases, and 15 bases had no gene match. The CDR3 DNA reads TGTGCTGGCTCCCCGGGGACTAGCCGCGAAAATGAGCAGTTCTTC. Residues: CAGSPGTSRENEQFF.

There are a few counts of this clone. CDR3 sequence reads: CASSFIAGVSSYEQYF. The DNA for the CDR3 is TGTGCCAGCAGCTTTATAGCGGGAGTGAGCTCCTACGAGCAGTACTTC. The V and J genes are TRBV7-2 and TRBJ2-7; 9 bases agree with TRBD2. In germline, CDR1 is SGHTA, CDR2 FQGNSA. Germline trimming cut 3 bases from V and 0 bases from J; bases unmatched to any gene: 6. The CDR3 contains 16 residues.

The chain links TRBV18 to TRBJ1-2; tentatively, D is TRBD1 (5 bases). CDR3 length: 15 amino acids. The germline CDR1 and CDR2 sequences are KGHSH and LQKENI. Trimming left V 6 bases short and J 3 bases short, with 17 bases between. CDR3 protein: CASSGSVGQDYGYTF. The CDR3 nucleotides read TGTGCCAGCTCCGGAAGTGTGGGGCAGGACTATGGCTACACCTTC. The full variable domain, rest sourced from reference TRBV18 and TRBJ1-2, is NAGVMQNPRHLVRRRGQEARLRCSPMKGHSHVYWYRQLPEEGLKFMVYLQKENIIDESGMPKERFSAEFPKEGPSILRIQQVVRGDSAAYFCASSGSVGQDYGYTFGSGTRLTVV.

The V and J genes are TRBV5-1 and TRBJ2-2; D is possibly TRBD1 (5 bases). The V end lost 0 bases, the J end lost 6 bases, and 6 bases lay between the germline ends. Per germline, CDR1 SGHRS and CDR2 YFSETQ. The CDR3 is made up of 13 amino acids. The DNA for the CDR3 is TGCGCCAGCAGCTTGGTAGGGGCCGGGGAGCTGTTTTTT. This encodes CASSLVGAGELFF.

The rearrangement uses TRBV18 and TRBJ1-2; D may be TRBD1 (6 bases). V was cut by 4 bases and J by 6 bases, with 18 bases left in between. Germline V CDR1 and CDR2: KGHSH, LQKENI. The CDR3 spans 15 residues. The chain's CDR3 is CASSLNAHSGDGYTF. In DNA, the CDR3 is TGTGCCAGCTCACTCAACGCTCATTCAGGGGATGGCTACACCTTC. Combining the CDR3 with reference TRBV18 and TRBJ1-2 gives the whole variable domain NAGVMQNPRHLVRRRGQEARLRCSPMKGHSHVYWYRQLPEEGLKFMVYLQKENIIDESGMPKERFSAEFPKEGPSILRIQQVVRGDSAAYFCASSLNAHSGDGYTFGSGTRLTVV.

This chain connects TRBV7-2 to TRBJ2-1; 8 bases match TRBD1. Germline CDR1 and CDR2: SGHTA and FQGNSA. The CDR3 contains 18 residues. With 1 base clipped from V and 5 bases from J, the junction kept 13 bases outside the gene matches. CDR3 sequence: CASSLGPRGQEWDNEQFF. The CDR3 DNA sequence: TGTGCCAGCAGCTTAGGCCCCCGGGGACAGGAATGGGACAATGAGCAGTTCTTC. Filled out from reference TRBV7-2 and TRBJ2-1, the complete variable domain reads GAGVSQSPSNKVTEKGKDVELRCDPISGHTALYWYRQSLGQGLEFLIYFQGNSAPDKSGLPSDRFSAERTGGSVSTLTIQRTQQEDSAVYLCASSLGPRGQEWDNEQFFGPGTRLTVL.

Regarding this clone: An end of the junction does not agree with germline; a read error may underlie this. The V and J genes are TRBV2 and TRBJ2-3, with D maybe TRBD2 (6 bases). This CDR3 is 18 amino acids long. The V gene's germline CDR1 is SNHLY and CDR2 FYNNEI. DNA of the CDR3: TGTGCCAGCAGCGAAGCGGCCTATAGCGGAGCCAGCACAGATACGCAGTATTTT. Protein sequence: CASSEAAYSGASTDTQYF.

The V gene is TRBV4-3, the J gene TRBJ2-7; 8 nucleotides align to TRBD2. This CDR3 is built from 17 residues. Germline V gene lookup returns CDR1 LGHNA and CDR2 YSLEER. Trimming cost V 4 bases and J 3 bases; bases outside gene matches: 14. CDR3 in DNA: TGCGCCAGCAGCCCCCGGGGGGGGCGGGGAGACTTCTACGAGCAGTACTTC. This sequence encodes CASSPRGGRGDFYEQYF.

V and J are TRBV7-2 and TRBJ2-3; 14 bases agree with TRBD2. This CDR3 region has 16 residues. Germline V CDR1 and CDR2: SGHTA, FQGNSA. Trimming took 5 bases from V and 5 from J; bases not matched to a gene: 6. Written as DNA, the CDR3 is TGTGCCAGCAGCCGACCTGGGACTAGCGGGGGAGATACGCAGTATTTT. It encodes CASSRPGTSGGDTQYF.

This clone was recorded a few times. V usage is TRBV7-2 and J usage is TRBJ2-7; tentatively, D is TRBD2 (6 bases). The CDR3 consists of 19 residues. Germline values: CDR1 SGHTA, CDR2 FQGNSA. Trimming pared 3 bases from V and 0 bases from J, leaving 24 bases between. The CDR3 region has the DNA TGTGCCAGCAGCTTCCGATTCAGTAGGCCTGGGCGGGGCTCCTACGAGCAGTACTTC. As protein: CASSFRFSRPGRGSYEQYF.

The chain employs TRBV29-1 and TRBJ2-1; 7 nucleotides align to TRBD1. Trimming at V came to 7 bases and at J to 7 bases, leaving 7 bases not matched to a gene. CDR1 and CDR2 (germline): SQVTM, ANQGSEA. The CDR3 extends over 12 amino acids. The CDR3 DNA reads as TGCAGCGGACGACAGGGTTGGAATGAGCAGTTCTTC. Its translation is CSGRQGWNEQFF.

The genes are TRBV5-6 and TRBJ2-7; possible D gene TRBD1, 5 bases. The CDR3 extends over 14 amino acids. The germline V gene encodes CDR1 SGHDT and CDR2 YYEEEE. V lost 0 bases, J lost 7 bases, and 14 bases lay in between. The CDR3 spells CASSLGDRAGEQYF. CDR3 DNA: TGTGCCAGCAGCTTGGGAGATAGGGCAGGGGAGCAGTACTTC.

This chain joins TRBV7-6 and TRBJ1-3, with TRBD1 as a possible D gene (5 bases). The CDR3 has 16 amino acids. Germline lookup yields CDR1 SGHVS and CDR2 FNYEAQ. V was clipped by 2 bases and J by 3 bases, with 14 bases between them. The CDR3 loop reads CASSLYGQGGGNTIYF. CDR3 sequence (DNA): TGTGCCAGCAGCTTATATGGGCAGGGAGGTGGAAACACCATATATTTT.

The V and J genes are TRBV15 and TRBJ2-2, with 9 positions matching TRBD2. The CDR3 has 17 amino acids. J was trimmed by 6 bases and V by 0 bases; bases with no gene match: 8. Germline V gives CDR1 LNHNV, CDR2 YYDKDF (reference sequence). CDR3 in amino acids: CATSRDLREGRAGELFF. In DNA, the CDR3 is TGTGCCACCAGCAGAGATCTGCGGGAGGGCCGGGCCGGGGAGCTGTTTTTT.

This chain links TRBV7-9 with TRBJ2-1; 14 nucleotides align to TRBD2. With V trimmed by 0 bases and J by 7 bases, 5 bases remained unmatched. The CDR3 consists of 17 residues. The germline CDR1 and CDR2 sequences are SEHNR and FQNEAQ (reference sequence). CDR3 amino acids: CASSLALGTSGSNEQFF. CDR3 bases: TGTGCCAGCAGCTTAGCGCTGGGGACTAGCGGGAGTAATGAGCAGTTCTTC.

The chain has TRBV7-3 and TRBJ1-2; tentative D call: TRBD1 (6 bases). Germline CDR1 is SGHTA and CDR2 is FQGTGA. The V gene lost 2 bases and the J gene lost 7 bases, with 17 bases spanning the gap. The CDR3 is 15 amino acids. The CDR3 DNA reads TGTGCCAGCAGCTTAGTCCAGGGGCGATCCTTTGGCTACACCTTC. It specifies CASSLVQGRSFGYTF.

The rearrangement joins TRBV11-2 to TRBJ1-1; D is possibly TRBD1 (5 bases). Germline V gene lookup returns CDR1 SGHAT and CDR2 FQNNGV. The V and J ends lost 7 bases and 1 base respectively, with 10 bases between them. This CDR3 comprises 13 residues. This chain's CDR3 is CASMIDRNTEAFF. In DNA, the CDR3 is TGTGCCAGCATGATAGACAGGAACACTGAAGCTTTCTTT. The variable domain in full, completed from reference TRBV11-2 and TRBJ1-1, reads EAGVAQSPRYKIIEKRQSVAFWCNPISGHATLYWYQQILGQGPKLLIQFQNNGVVDDSQLPKDRFSAERLKGVDSTLKIQPAKLEDSAVYLCASMIDRNTEAFFGQGTRLTVV.

The genes are TRBV29-1 and TRBJ2-1, with TRBD2 identical over 13 bases. V was pared by 3 bases and J by 7 bases, with 6 bases of the junction left unmatched. The CDR3 sequence is 15 residues long. Germline V lookup: CDR1 SQVTM, CDR2 ANQGSEA. CDR3 nucleotide sequence: TGCAGCGTTGACCTACTAGCGGGAGGGTCGAATGAGCAGTTCTTC. Its translation: CSVDLLAGGSNEQFF.

The chain is built from TRBV7-3 and TRBJ1-2; 7 bases match TRBD1. Trimming cost V 0 bases and J 6 bases; bases outside gene matches: 4. Germline values: CDR1 SGHTA, CDR2 FQGTGA. The CDR3 consists of 14 residues. The CDR3 nucleotides read TGTGCCAGCAGCTTAACGGCGGGACAGAATGGCTACACCTTC. Protein: CASSLTAGQNGYTF.

Of note for this clone: Other DNA sequences in this sample translate to the same CDR3. The chain employs TRBV6-4 and TRBJ2-3; 8 bases are a match to TRBD2. The CDR3 length is 15 residues. V was clipped by 3 bases and J by 2 bases; unmatched bases: 4. Germline V gene sequence: CDR1 MRHNA, CDR2 SNTAGT. CDR3 loop: CASSDGRGATDTQYF. CDR3 in DNA: TGTGCCAGCAGTGATGGGCGGGGGGCCACAGATACGCAGTATTTT.

This clone was detected a few times. This chain joins TRBV18 and TRBJ1-2; no reliable D call. V lost 1 base, J lost 3 bases, and 6 bases lay in between. The CDR3 totals 13 residues. Germline lookup yields CDR1 KGHSH and CDR2 LQKENI. CDR3 DNA: TGTGCCAGCTCACCACGGTCAGACTATGGCTACACCTTC. This encodes CASSPRSDYGYTF.

V is TRBV6-5 and J is TRBJ2-3, with 8 bases aligning to TRBD1. The CDR3 loop spans 15 amino acids. CDR1 and CDR2 (germline): MNHEY, SVGAGI. V lost 2 bases to trimming and J lost 1 base; unmatched junction nucleotides: 2. CDR3 in DNA: TGTGCCAGCAGTTACCAGGACAGGGGCACAGATACGCAGTATTTT. It translates to CASSYQDRGTDTQYF.